The 24 T cell receptor beta chains reported below all come from one sample, sequenced in a study of T cell changes during pregnancy in multiple sclerosis. Clones were read by immunoSEQ multiplex PCR, and TCRdb kept only the in-frame ones, dropping some. This sample has over 60,000 clones; 91% occur once, and the top ten carry almost 0.3%. This material consisted of CD4+ T cells from peripheral blood mononuclear cells, taken in the third trimester of pregnancy. The receptors come from a female donor in good health, enrolled as a control in a pregnancy study.

A remark on this clone: The identical CDR3 is also encoded by other nucleotide sequences in the sample. This chain connects TRBV6-6 to TRBJ2-1; tentatively, D is TRBD2 (5 bases). The CDR3 is made up of 14 amino acids. V was shortened by 0 bases and J by 4 bases, with 7 bases between the two germline ends. Germline V gene data show CDR1 as MNHNY and CDR2 as SVGAGI (reference sequence). The CDR3 sequence: CASSYSRVYNEQFF. The DNA of the CDR3 is TGTGCCAGCAGTTACTCGAGGGTTTACAATGAGCAGTTCTTC.

The chain links TRBV9 to TRBJ1-6; 8 nucleotides match TRBD1. The V gene's germline CDR1 is SGDLS and CDR2 YYNGEE. V lost 2 bases and J lost 8; bases outside the gene matches: 9. The CDR3 loop spans 16 amino acids. CDR3 sequence: CASSVGSGQGDSPLHF. CDR3 bases: TGTGCCAGCAGCGTCGGGTCTGGACAGGGAGATTCACCCCTCCACTTT.

The chain carries TRBV2 and TRBJ1-5, with TRBD1 identical over 8 bases. Germline CDR1 and CDR2: SNHLY and FYNNEI. The CDR3 has 15 residues. The junction had 3 bases not matched to a gene; V was cut back by 5 bases and J by 0 bases. The CDR3 coding sequence is TGTGCCAGCAGTCCAGGGGGCAATAGCAATCAGCCCCAGCATTTT. As protein: CASSPGGNSNQPQHF.

The genes are TRBV4-2 and TRBJ1-4; maybe TRBD1 (5 bases). Germline CDR1 LGHNA, CDR2 YNFKEQ. The germline V and J ends were trimmed by 4 bases and 4 bases, with 25 bases remaining between them. CDR3 size: 19 residues. The CDR3 loop reads CASSPQPWQGRDSNEKLFF. CDR3 sequence (DNA): TGTGCCAGCAGCCCACAGCCCTGGCAGGGAAGGGATAGTAATGAAAAACTGTTTTTT.

This chain links TRBV4-3 with TRBJ1-2; the match to TRBD1 covers 9 bases. CDR1 and CDR2 from the germline V gene are LGHNA and YSLEER. V shed 4 bases, J shed 5 bases, and the junction held 8 bases outside the gene matches. The CDR3 length is 15 residues. As DNA, the CDR3 is TGCGCCAGCAGCCTAGCCCCGACAGGGGGGTATGGCTACACCTTC. Translating gives CASSLAPTGGYGYTF.

The chain employs TRBV9 and TRBJ1-3, with a tentative D call TRBD1 (5 bases). The ends were cut back, 1 base at V and 7 bases at J, with 12 bases in the middle. The CDR3 is 14 amino acids. CDR1 is SGDLS and CDR2 is YYNGEE in the germline V gene. This chain's CDR3 is CASSVQGGANTIYF. Here the CDR3 DNA reads TGTGCCAGCAGCGTACAGGGAGGGGCCAACACCATATATTTT.

This clone was observed once. This chain connects TRBV6-1 to TRBJ1-1; D ambiguous. Looked up from germline, CDR1 is MNHNS and CDR2 is SASEGT. V lost 7 bases, J lost 4 bases, and 13 bases lay in between. The CDR3 loop spans 13 amino acids. The DNA of the CDR3 is TGTGCCAGCACCCTCGGACGGGGCACTGAAGCTTTCTTT. Its translation: CASTLGRGTEAFF.

The chain combines TRBV5-4 with TRBJ1-2; no clear D. This CDR3 is built from 11 residues. The V gene's germline CDR1 is SGHNT and CDR2 YYREEE (reference sequence). Trimming cost V 0 bases and J 7 bases, with 4 bases left between them. The CDR3 is CASSLGAGYTF. In DNA form, the CDR3 reads TGTGCCAGCAGCTTGGGGGCTGGCTACACCTTC.

The chain's CDR3 is CASSSTPSEYNEQFF. The CDR3 DNA reads as TGTGCCAGCAGCTCAACCCCCAGCGAATACAATGAGCAGTTCTTC. This chain connects TRBV11-3 to TRBJ2-1; D remains ambiguous. Germline V gene data show CDR1 as SGHNT and CDR2 as YENEEA. Trimming cost V 4 bases and J 4 bases, with 14 bases left between them. The CDR3 loop spans 15 amino acids.

This sequence joins TRBV5-4 and TRBJ1-2, with D hard to call. This CDR3 has 16 amino acids. Trimming removed 4 bases from V and 0 bases from J, with 16 bases in between. Germline V gene data show CDR1 as SGHNT and CDR2 as YYREEE (reference sequence). CDR3 DNA sequence: TGTGCCAGCAGCCCGGCGGGCGGGCGCCCTAACTATGGCTACACCTTC. Its translation is CASSPAGGRPNYGYTF.

The V call is TRBV5-8, the J call TRBJ1-3; the match to TRBD1 covers 10 bases. The germline gives CDR1 SGHTS, CDR2 YDEGEE. J gave up 0 bases and V 3 bases, and 6 bases lay outside the gene matches. CDR3 length: 17 amino acids. The CDR3, as DNA: TGTGCCAGCAGCTACGTGACAGGGGGCGCCTCTGGAAACACCATATATTTT. Translating gives CASSYVTGGASGNTIYF.

The chain employs TRBV11-1 and TRBJ1-1; D is possibly TRBD1 (5 bases). In germline, CDR1 is SGHAT, CDR2 FQDESV (reference sequence). The length of the CDR3 is 13 residues. The V end was cut by 7 bases, the J end by 1 base, with 10 bases between. CDR3 nucleotide sequence: TGTGCCAGCACCATTCAGGGGAACACTGAAGCTTTCTTT. Translation gives CASTIQGNTEAFF.

The chain uses TRBV7-2 and TRBJ1-2, with a weak D call TRBD1 (6 bases). Trimming cost V 2 bases and J 0 bases, with 10 bases left between them. Germline assignment: CDR1 SGHTA and CDR2 FQGNSA. This CDR3 comprises 15 residues. CDR3 region: CASSLQQGANYGYTF. The CDR3 DNA reads TGTGCCAGCAGCTTACAACAGGGCGCTAACTATGGCTACACCTTC.

The chain recombines TRBV19 with TRBJ1-5; 10 bases fit TRBD1. J gave up 5 bases and V 3 bases, and 4 bases lay outside the gene matches. Germline V CDR1 and CDR2: LNHDA, SQIVND (reference sequence). The CDR3 consists of 15 residues. This CDR3 reads CASSIGTGVYQPQHF. CDR3 sequence (DNA): TGTGCCAGTAGTATCGGGACAGGGGTATATCAGCCCCAGCATTTT.

The rearrangement uses TRBV7-9 and TRBJ1-6; 9 positions agree with TRBD1. Germline CDR1 SEHNR, CDR2 FQNEAQ (reference sequence). Trimming removed 6 bases from V and 9 bases from J; junction bases left unmatched: 15. The CDR3 runs 17 residues. The CDR3 nucleotides are TGTGCCAGCAGTCTATCTTCGGGACAGGGATTTGGTTCACCCCTCCACTTT. Translating gives CASSLSSGQGFGSPLHF. The whole variable domain, remainder taken from reference TRBV7-9 and TRBJ1-6, is DTGVSQNPRHKITKRGQNVTFRCDPISEHNRLYWYRQTLGQGPEFLTYFQNEAQLEKSRLLSDRFSAERPKGSFSTLEIQRTEQGDSAMYLCASSLSSGQGFGSPLHFGNGTRLTVT.

This chain links TRBV5-1 with TRBJ1-3, with 9 nucleotides matching TRBD1. Trimming at V came to 4 bases and at J to 0 bases, leaving 11 bases not matched to a gene. The germline V gene encodes CDR1 SGHRS and CDR2 YFSETQ. The CDR3 sequence is 18 residues long. The CDR3 nucleotides are TGCGCCAGCAGCCTCGAATATCCACAGGGGGCCTCTGGAAACACCATATATTTT. Protein: CASSLEYPQGASGNTIYF.

The J gene is TRBJ1-1, the V gene TRBV7-9; 7 bases are a match to TRBD1. The ends lost 7 bases at V and 1 base at J; junction bases unmatched: 6. The CDR3 consists of 14 residues. CDR1 is SEHNR, CDR2 FQNEAQ, per germline (reference sequence). The CDR3 DNA reads as TGTGCCAGCATCAGGGGGGCCGGGAACACTGAAGCTTTCTTT. It is translated as CASIRGAGNTEAFF.

This clone was found once. The genes are TRBV14 and TRBJ2-5; a weak D match, TRBD2 (6 bases). CDR1 SGHDN and CDR2 FVKESK come from the germline V gene. The CDR3 consists of 15 residues. The V end lost 0 bases, the J end lost 1 base, and 9 bases lay between the germline ends. CDR3 bases: TGTGCCAGCAGCCAAGACCGGGACTTCCAAGAGACCCAGTACTTC. This sequence encodes CASSQDRDFQETQYF.

This chain uses TRBV6-6 with TRBJ1-6; a weak D match, TRBD1 (6 bases). The V end lost 0 bases, the J end lost 8 bases, and 11 bases lay between the germline ends. The CDR3 sequence is 15 residues long. Germline CDR1 MNHNY, CDR2 SVGAGI (reference sequence). In DNA, the CDR3 is TGTGCCAGCAGTTACTCGGGGGGGGCGCATTCACCCCTCCACTTT. Its protein product is CASSYSGGAHSPLHF.

V usage is TRBV9 and J usage is TRBJ1-2; D is uncertain. Germline lookup yields CDR1 SGDLS and CDR2 YYNGEE. The ends were cut back, 3 bases at V and 0 bases at J, with 9 bases in the middle. The CDR3 consists of 14 residues. CDR3 DNA sequence: TGTGCCAGCAGCGCAATGACTGCTAACTATGGCTACACCTTC. Translating gives CASSAMTANYGYTF.

V usage is TRBV5-6 and J usage is TRBJ2-1; a weak D match, TRBD2 (5 bases). Germline-derived CDR1 and CDR2 are SGHDT and YYEEEE. This CDR3 has 15 amino acids. Trimming removed 0 bases at V and 0 bases at J, with 7 bases between. The CDR3 DNA sequence: TGTGCCAGCAGCTTGGCGGGGAGCTCCTACAATGAGCAGTTCTTC. Translated, it gives CASSLAGSSYNEQFF.

This chain uses TRBV19 with TRBJ1-5; D might be TRBD1 (5 bases). The CDR3 length is 16 residues. Germline CDR1 LNHDA, CDR2 SQIVND (reference sequence). Trimming stripped 2 bases from V and 0 bases from J, with 11 bases between. The CDR3 coding sequence is TGTGCCAGTAGTATAATCCCCAGGGTTAGCAATCAGCCCCAGCATTTT. Translating gives CASSIIPRVSNQPQHF.

The rearrangement links TRBV4-2 to TRBJ2-7; 12 nucleotides line up with TRBD2. Germline V lookup: CDR1 LGHNA, CDR2 YNFKEQ. This CDR3 is 17 amino acids long. Trimming cost V 1 base and J 5 bases; bases outside gene matches: 9. CDR3 in DNA: TGTGCCAGCAGCCAAGCGCAAACTAGCGGGGGGCAGAACGAGCAGTACTTC. Translated, it gives CASSQAQTSGGQNEQYF.

Note on this clone: The junction does not match germline at one end; this may be a read error. This rearrangement joins TRBV18 to TRBJ1-2; no firm D call. The germline V gene encodes CDR1 KGHSH and CDR2 LQKENI. The CDR3 is made up of 14 amino acids. The DNA for the CDR3 is TGTGCCAGCTCACCAGAGCGTAACTCAGTTCTTCTGCCCTTC. Residues: CASSPERNSVLLPF.